The T cell receptor (beta chain) described here comes from a study of T-cell memory formation after mild COVID-19. For the study at large: Largely donor-specific sequence clusters came from a couple of donors. Points from the study as a whole: Among clones contracting day 15 to 85, CD4/CD8 was balanced, whereas later expanders leaned CD4+. The study detected some responding clones in pre-infection memory, suggesting cross-reactive memory joined.

TCRdb re-derived calls from the 5' RACE reads in MiXCR, one entry per CDR3 protein. The table lists about 110,000 distinct CDR3 sequences, roughly 20% of them singletons, with approximately 40% in the top ten. As for this clonotype: Its antigen is not identified.

V was shortened by 6 bases and J by 9 bases, with 18 bases between the two germline ends. The germline CDR1 and CDR2 sequences are MNHEY and SVGAGI. The CDR3 has 14 amino acids. The receptor was isolated from a man aged 18 to 30 who had mild COVID-19 (a few samples of this study predate the infection). Cell type and time point are not known. The material sequenced was PBMCs or a T cell subset sorted from them (not recorded which). V is TRBV6-5 and J is TRBJ2-1; D assignment may be TRBD1 or TRBD2 (7 bases each). The CDR3 DNA is TGTGCCAGCAGGCCGGGGGCCAGGGGGGGTGAGCAGTTCTTC. This sequence encodes CASRPGARGGEQFF.